This T cell receptor beta chain is drawn from a study of blood T cell repertoires in COVID-19. The wider study: Material from acute and convalescent COVID-19 was sourced from the United States, Italy and Spain. T cells, B-cell-depleted T cells, or PBMCs provided the cDNA or gDNA that served as material.

Original handling: Amplification with reference gene primers provided the estimates of nucleated cell counts. The data were produced by immunoSEQ multiplex PCR, yet TCRdb's version contains in-frame clones alone and is incomplete. V and J calls and clone size come straight from that table; D and trimming were deduced from the DNA. This table has tens of thousands of clones, around 87% appearing once. Trimming removed 0 bases at V and 3 bases at J, with 12 bases between. This CDR3 has 15 amino acids. CDR1 and CDR2 (germline): MNHNY, SVGAGI (reference sequence). The TCR was taken from a man between 60 and 70 years old with active or convalescent COVID-19. The chain employs TRBV6-6 and TRBJ2-7; D is uncertain. Sequencing input: peripheral blood. CDR3 bases: TGTGCCAGCAGTTACTCCCGGTCACCTGGCTACGAGCAGTACTTC. This sequence encodes CASSYSRSPGYEQYF.